A single sample gave rise to the 8 T cell receptor beta chains below, sequenced in a study of PD-1 and CTLA-4 blockade in melanoma. Sequencing was performed with immunoSEQ multiplex PCR; in TCRdb, only in-frame clones are kept and a portion is missing. The sample gives fewer than 35,000 clones, approximately 90% of which show up once; 6% to 7% is in the top ten. The material sequenced was CD8+ T cells from peripheral blood, taken from a patient given anti-PD-1 treatment. These receptors all stem from a human donor with melanoma.

The genes are TRBV7-8 and TRBJ1-2; 7 bases are a match to TRBD1. This CDR3 region has 18 residues. Germline CDR1 and CDR2: SGHVS and FQNEAQ. V shed 5 bases and J 7 bases; nucleotides not matched to a gene: 22. The CDR3, as DNA: TGTGCCAGCAGCGGCGTTCGACAGGGCGTGTCAACTATACGTGGCTACACCTTC. Protein sequence: CASSGVRQGVSTIRGYTF.

This sequence joins TRBV7-9 and TRBJ1-2, with a possible D match to TRBD1 (5 bases). Trimming left V 3 bases short and J 5 bases short, with 13 bases between. Looked up from germline, CDR1 is SEHNR and CDR2 is FQNEAQ (reference sequence). This CDR3 comprises 14 residues. Here the CDR3 reads CASSFREDPYGYTF. CDR3 bases: TGTGCCAGCAGCTTCAGGGAAGACCCATATGGCTACACCTTC.

The chain links TRBV28 to TRBJ1-2, with D hard to call. Trimming left V 5 bases short and J 3 bases short, with 7 bases between. Per the germline V gene, CDR1 is MDHEN and CDR2 is SYDVKM. The CDR3 spans 12 residues. CDR3 nucleotides: TGTGCCAGCAGTCCGACGGACTATGGCTACACCTTC. It is translated as CASSPTDYGYTF.

This chain uses TRBV5-1 with TRBJ2-7; tentative D call: TRBD1 (7 bases). Germline CDR1 SGHRS, CDR2 YFSETQ. The CDR3 is made up of 13 amino acids. Deletions cut 7 bases from V and 7 bases from J, with 18 bases between. DNA for the CDR3: TGCGCCAGCCGCCAGGGGGGAGTCGTTGAGCAGTACTTC. Translation: CASRQGGVVEQYF.

V and J are TRBV2 and TRBJ2-7; D unresolved. CDR3 length: 13 residues. Trimming cost V 11 bases and J 2 bases, with 16 bases left between them. Germline assignment: CDR1 SNHLY and CDR2 FYNNEI. This CDR3 reads CAGSLTETYEQYF. In DNA form, the CDR3 reads TGTGCCGGGTCCCTGACGGAAACCTACGAGCAGTACTTC.

This chain connects TRBV19 to TRBJ2-6, with D tentatively TRBD1 (6 bases). CDR1 and CDR2 from the germline V gene are LNHDA and SQIVND (reference sequence). The CDR3 sequence is 21 residues long. V was pared by 3 bases and J by 0 bases, with 24 bases between. The chain's CDR3 is CASSMLRLGAASGSGANVLTF. In nucleotides, the CDR3 is TGTGCCAGTAGTATGTTACGGCTGGGGGCGGCTTCGGGCTCTGGGGCCAACGTCCTGACTTTC.

The chain joins TRBV2 to TRBJ2-7, with 7 bases matching TRBD1. After removal of 2 bases from V and 2 bases from J, the junction contained 3 bases not matched to a gene. CDR1 SNHLY and CDR2 FYNNEI come from the germline V gene. The CDR3 totals 14 residues. The DNA of the CDR3 is TGTGCCAGCAGTGAACGGGACAGCCCCTACGAGCAGTACTTC. Translation: CASSERDSPYEQYF. The variable domain in full, with the rest retrieved from reference TRBV2 and TRBJ2-7, is EPEVTQTPSHQVTQMGQEVILRCVPISNHLYFYWYRQILGQKVEFLVSFYNNEISEKSEIFDDQFSVERPDGSNFTLKIRSTKLEDSAMYFCASSERDSPYEQYFGPGTRLTVT.

This chain joins TRBV4-3 and TRBJ1-4, with D unclear. Trimming took off 0 bases at V and 4 bases at J, with 9 bases between the two ends. Germline V gives CDR1 LGHNA, CDR2 YSLEER. CDR3 size: 15 residues. The CDR3 coding sequence is TGCGCCAGCAGCCAAGATACGGGAGATAATGAAAAACTGTTTTTT. It yields the protein CASSQDTGDNEKLFF.